What follows is one T cell receptor beta chain and its context. What it binds is unknown. The data were taken from a study of Ad26.COV2.S vaccination and SARS-CoV-2 variants. Overall study: The COV1001 Ad26.COV2.S trial arm included the donor. Study-wide points: Participants given vaccine showed non-spike TCR breadth similar to that of placebo recipients. Individuals receiving vaccine had higher spike-specific TCR breadth than placebo recipients did.

Per germline, CDR1 MNHEY and CDR2 SVGAGI. J lost 5 bases, V lost 6 bases, and 10 bases had no gene match. The length of the CDR3 is 15 residues. TCRdb's copy holds only in-frame clones and misses some; the assay was immunoSEQ multiplex PCR. The data hold 350,000 to 500,000 clones, with around 90% observed a single time. Treatment defined: around 19 received Ad26.COV2.S at low or high dose, single or two shots; roughly 5 received placebo; per-sample allocation not given. Each sample was drawn 63 days after the first injection (of vaccine or placebo). Wuhan-strain spike was delivered by a replication-incompetent Ad26 vector.

The rearrangement links TRBV6-5 to TRBJ2-1, with 7 bases lining up with TRBD1. Sequencing used peripheral blood, obtained in a trial of Ad26.COV2.S vaccine versus placebo. This receptor was obtained from a person aged 18 to 59 who received the Ad26.COV2.S COVID-19 vaccine or a placebo. As DNA, the CDR3 is TGTGCCAGCAGACATCCGGGACAGTCCCACAATGAGCAGTTCTTC. It yields the protein CASRHPGQSHNEQFF.